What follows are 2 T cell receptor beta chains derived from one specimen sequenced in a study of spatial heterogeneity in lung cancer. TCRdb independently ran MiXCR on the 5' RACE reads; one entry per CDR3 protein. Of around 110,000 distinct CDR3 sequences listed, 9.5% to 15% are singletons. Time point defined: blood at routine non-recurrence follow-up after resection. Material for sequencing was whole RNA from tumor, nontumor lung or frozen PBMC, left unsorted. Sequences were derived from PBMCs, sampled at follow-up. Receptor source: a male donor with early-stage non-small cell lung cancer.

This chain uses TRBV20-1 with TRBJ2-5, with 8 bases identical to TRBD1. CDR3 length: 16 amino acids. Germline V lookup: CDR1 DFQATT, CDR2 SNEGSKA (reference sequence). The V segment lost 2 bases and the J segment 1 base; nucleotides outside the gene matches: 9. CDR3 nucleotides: TGCAGTGCTAGACTTGGACAGGGAAATCTCCAAGAGACCCAGTACTTC. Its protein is CSARLGQGNLQETQYF.

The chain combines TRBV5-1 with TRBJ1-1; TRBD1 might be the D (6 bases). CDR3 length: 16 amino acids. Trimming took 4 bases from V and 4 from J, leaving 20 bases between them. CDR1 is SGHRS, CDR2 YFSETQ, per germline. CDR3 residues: CASSLVALQGSTEAFF. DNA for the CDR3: TGCGCCAGCAGCCTGGTGGCCCTTCAGGGGTCCACTGAAGCTTTCTTT.